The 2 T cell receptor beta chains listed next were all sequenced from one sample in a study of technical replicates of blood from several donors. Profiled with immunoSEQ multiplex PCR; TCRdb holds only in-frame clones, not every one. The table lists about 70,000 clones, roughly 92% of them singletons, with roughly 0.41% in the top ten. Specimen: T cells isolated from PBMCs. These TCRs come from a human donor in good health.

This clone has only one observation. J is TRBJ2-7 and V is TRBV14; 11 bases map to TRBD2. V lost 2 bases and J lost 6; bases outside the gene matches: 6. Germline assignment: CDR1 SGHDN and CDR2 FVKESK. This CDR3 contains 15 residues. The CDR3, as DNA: TGTGCCAGCAGCCAATTTAGCGGGAGGGCCATCGAGCAGTACTTC. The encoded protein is CASSQFSGRAIEQYF.

CDR3 nucleotide sequence: TGTGCCAGCCGCTCGGAGGGTCCTTACAATGAGCAGTTCTTC. It specifies CASRSEGPYNEQFF. This chain connects TRBV6-4 to TRBJ2-1; D is perhaps TRBD2 (6 bases). CDR1 is MRHNA and CDR2 is SNTAGT in the germline V gene. The V and J ends lost 8 bases and 4 bases respectively, with 15 bases between them. The CDR3 sequence is 14 residues long.